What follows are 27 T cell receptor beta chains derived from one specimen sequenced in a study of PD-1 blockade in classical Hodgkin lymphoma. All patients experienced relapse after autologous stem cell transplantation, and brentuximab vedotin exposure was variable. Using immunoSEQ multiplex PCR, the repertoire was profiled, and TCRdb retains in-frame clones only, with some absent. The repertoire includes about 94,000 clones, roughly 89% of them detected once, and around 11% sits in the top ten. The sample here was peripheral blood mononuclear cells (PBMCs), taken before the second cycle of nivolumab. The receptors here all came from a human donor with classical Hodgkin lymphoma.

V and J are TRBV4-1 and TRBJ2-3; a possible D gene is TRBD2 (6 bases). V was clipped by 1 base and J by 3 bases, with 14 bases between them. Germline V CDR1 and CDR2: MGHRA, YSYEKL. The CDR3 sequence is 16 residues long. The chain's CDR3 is CASSQVIPGGTDTQYF. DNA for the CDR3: TGCGCCAGCAGCCAAGTAATCCCTGGGGGGACAGATACGCAGTATTTT.

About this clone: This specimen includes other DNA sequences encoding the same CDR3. Here the CDR3 DNA reads TGTGCCAGCAGTTTAAGGTCTGGGGAGCTGTTTTTT. It yields the protein CASSLRSGELFF. J is TRBJ2-2 and V is TRBV28, with D unclear. V lost 2 bases and J 8 bases, leaving 6 bases between the germline ends. CDR1 is MDHEN, CDR2 SYDVKM, per germline. The CDR3 is 12 residues long.

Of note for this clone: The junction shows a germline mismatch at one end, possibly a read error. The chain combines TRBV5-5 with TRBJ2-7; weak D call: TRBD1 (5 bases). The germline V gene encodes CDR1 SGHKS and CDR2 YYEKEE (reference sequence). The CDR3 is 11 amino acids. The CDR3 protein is CASGKQEPQHF. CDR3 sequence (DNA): TGTGCCAGCGGAAAACAGGAGCCTCAGCACTTC.

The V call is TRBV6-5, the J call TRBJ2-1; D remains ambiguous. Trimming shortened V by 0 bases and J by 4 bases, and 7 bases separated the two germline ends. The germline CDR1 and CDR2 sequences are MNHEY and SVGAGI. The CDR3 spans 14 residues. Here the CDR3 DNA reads TGTGCCAGCAGTTACTCGGAGTATTACAATGAGCAGTTCTTC. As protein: CASSYSEYYNEQFF.

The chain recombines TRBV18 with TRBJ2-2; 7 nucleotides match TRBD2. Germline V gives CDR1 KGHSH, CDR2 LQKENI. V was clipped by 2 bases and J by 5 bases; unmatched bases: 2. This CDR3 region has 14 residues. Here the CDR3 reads CASSPGTITGELFF. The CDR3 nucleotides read TGTGCCAGCTCACCAGGGACTATAACCGGGGAGCTGTTTTTT. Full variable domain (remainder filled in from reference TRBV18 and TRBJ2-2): NAGVMQNPRHLVRRRGQEARLRCSPMKGHSHVYWYRQLPEEGLKFMVYLQKENIIDESGMPKERFSAEFPKEGPSILRIQQVVRGDSAAYFCASSPGTITGELFFGEGSRLTVL.

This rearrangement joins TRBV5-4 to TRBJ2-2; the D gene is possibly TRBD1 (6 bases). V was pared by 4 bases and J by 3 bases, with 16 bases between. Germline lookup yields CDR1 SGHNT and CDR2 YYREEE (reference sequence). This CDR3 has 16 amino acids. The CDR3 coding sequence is TGTGCCAGCAGCGCACCCGGGACAAGGTACACCGGGGAGCTGTTTTTT. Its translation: CASSAPGTRYTGELFF.

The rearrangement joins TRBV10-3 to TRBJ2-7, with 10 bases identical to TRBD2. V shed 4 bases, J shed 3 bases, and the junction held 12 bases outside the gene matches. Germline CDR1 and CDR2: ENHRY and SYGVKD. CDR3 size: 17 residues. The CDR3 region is CAISGPSLAGDIYEQYF. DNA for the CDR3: TGTGCCATCAGTGGTCCTTCCCTAGCGGGGGATATCTACGAGCAGTACTTC.

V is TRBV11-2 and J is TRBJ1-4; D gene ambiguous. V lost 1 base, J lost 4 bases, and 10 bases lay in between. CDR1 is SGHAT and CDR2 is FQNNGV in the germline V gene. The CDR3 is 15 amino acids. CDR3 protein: CASSLGLGLNEKLFF. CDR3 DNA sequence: TGTGCCAGCAGCTTAGGGTTAGGGCTTAATGAAAAACTGTTTTTT.

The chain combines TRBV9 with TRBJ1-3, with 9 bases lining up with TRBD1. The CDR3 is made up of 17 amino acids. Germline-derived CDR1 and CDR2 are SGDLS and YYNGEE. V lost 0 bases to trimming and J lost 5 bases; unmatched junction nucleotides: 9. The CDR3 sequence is CASSVGKGGQGRNTIYF. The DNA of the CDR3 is TGTGCCAGCAGCGTAGGAAAAGGGGGACAGGGACGAAACACCATATATTTT.

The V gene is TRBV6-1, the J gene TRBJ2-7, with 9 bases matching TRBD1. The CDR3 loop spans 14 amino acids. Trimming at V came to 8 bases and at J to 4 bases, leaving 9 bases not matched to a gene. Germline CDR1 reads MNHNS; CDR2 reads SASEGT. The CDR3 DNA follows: TGTGCCAGCTTTTCGGTGGACAGGGGTTACGAGCAGTACTTC. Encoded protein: CASFSVDRGYEQYF.

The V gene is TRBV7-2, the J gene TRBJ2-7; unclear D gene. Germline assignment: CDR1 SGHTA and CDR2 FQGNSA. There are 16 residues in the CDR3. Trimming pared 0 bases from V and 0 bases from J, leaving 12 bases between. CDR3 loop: CASSLAGRRSSYEQYF. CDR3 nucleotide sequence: TGTGCCAGCAGCTTAGCAGGGCGGAGAAGCTCCTACGAGCAGTACTTC.

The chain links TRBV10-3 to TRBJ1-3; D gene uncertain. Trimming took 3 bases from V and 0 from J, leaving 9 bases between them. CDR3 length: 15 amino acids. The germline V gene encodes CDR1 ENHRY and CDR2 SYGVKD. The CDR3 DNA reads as TGTGCCATCAGTGACTCGTCCTACTCTGGAAACACCATATATTTT. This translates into CAISDSSYSGNTIYF.

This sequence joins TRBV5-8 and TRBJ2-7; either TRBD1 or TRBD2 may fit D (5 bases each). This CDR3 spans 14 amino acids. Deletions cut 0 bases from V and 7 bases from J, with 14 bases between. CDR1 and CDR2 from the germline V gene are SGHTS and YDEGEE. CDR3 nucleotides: TGTGCCAGCAGCTTGGCGGGGTGGGGGTCGGAGCAGTACTTC. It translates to CASSLAGWGSEQYF.

CDR3 region: CASSRLAGGQETQYF. CDR3 DNA: TGTGCCAGCAGCAGGTTAGCGGGAGGCCAAGAGACCCAGTACTTC. This chain uses TRBV5-4 with TRBJ2-5; TRBD2 matches at 10 bases. Trimming removed 4 bases from V and 1 base from J; junction bases left unmatched: 4. In germline, CDR1 is SGHNT, CDR2 YYREEE (reference sequence). This CDR3 has 15 amino acids.

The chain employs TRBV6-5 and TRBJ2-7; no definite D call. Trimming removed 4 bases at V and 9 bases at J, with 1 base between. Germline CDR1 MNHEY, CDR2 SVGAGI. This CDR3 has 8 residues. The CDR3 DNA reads TGTGCCAGCAGTTTGCAGTACTTC. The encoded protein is CASSLQYF.

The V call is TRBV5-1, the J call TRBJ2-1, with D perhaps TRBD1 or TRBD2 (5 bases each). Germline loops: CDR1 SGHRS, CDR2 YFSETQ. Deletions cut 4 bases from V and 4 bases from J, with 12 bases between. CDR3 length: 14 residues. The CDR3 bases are TGCGCCAGCAGCGGGGGAGTGGGGTACAATGAGCAGTTCTTC. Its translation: CASSGGVGYNEQFF.

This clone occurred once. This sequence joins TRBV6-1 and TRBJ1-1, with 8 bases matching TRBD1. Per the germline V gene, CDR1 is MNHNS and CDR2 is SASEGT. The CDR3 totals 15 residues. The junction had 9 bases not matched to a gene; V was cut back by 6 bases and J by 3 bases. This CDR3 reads CASSPRQGIDTEAFF. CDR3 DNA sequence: TGTGCCAGCAGCCCAAGACAGGGGATAGACACTGAAGCTTTCTTT.

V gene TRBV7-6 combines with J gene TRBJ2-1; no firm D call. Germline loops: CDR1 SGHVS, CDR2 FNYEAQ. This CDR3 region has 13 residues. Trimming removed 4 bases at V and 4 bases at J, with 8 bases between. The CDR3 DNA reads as TGTGCCAGCAGCTCCTCCCAATACAATGAGCAGTTCTTC. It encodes CASSSSQYNEQFF.

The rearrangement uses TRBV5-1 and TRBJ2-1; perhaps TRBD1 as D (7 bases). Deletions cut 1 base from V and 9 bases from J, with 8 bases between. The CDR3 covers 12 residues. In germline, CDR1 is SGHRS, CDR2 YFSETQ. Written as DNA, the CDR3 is TGCGCCAGCAGCTTGCAGGGGGGTGAGCAGTTCTTC. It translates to CASSLQGGEQFF.

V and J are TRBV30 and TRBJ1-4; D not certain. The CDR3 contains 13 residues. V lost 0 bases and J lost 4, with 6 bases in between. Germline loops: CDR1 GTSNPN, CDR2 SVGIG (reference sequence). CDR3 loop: CAWSVNLNEKLFF. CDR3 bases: TGTGCCTGGAGTGTGAATCTTAATGAAAAACTGTTTTTT.

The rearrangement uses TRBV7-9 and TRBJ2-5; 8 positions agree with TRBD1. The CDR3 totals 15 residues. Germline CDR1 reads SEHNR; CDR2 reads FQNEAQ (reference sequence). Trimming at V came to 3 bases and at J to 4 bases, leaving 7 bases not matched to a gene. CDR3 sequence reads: CASSFGQGLVETQYF. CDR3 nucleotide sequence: TGTGCCAGCAGCTTTGGACAGGGTCTGGTAGAGACCCAGTACTTC.

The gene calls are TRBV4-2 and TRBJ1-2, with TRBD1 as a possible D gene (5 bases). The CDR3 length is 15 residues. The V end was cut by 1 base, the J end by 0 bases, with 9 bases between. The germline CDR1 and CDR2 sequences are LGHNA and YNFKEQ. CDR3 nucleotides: TGTGCCAGCAGCCAAGCGACAGTGACTAACTATGGCTACACCTTC. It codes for CASSQATVTNYGYTF.

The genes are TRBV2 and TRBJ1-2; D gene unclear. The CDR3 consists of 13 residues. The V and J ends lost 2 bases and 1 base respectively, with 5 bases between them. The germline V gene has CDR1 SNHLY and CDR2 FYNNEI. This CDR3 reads CASSELGNYGYTF. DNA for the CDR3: TGTGCCAGCAGTGAACTGGGTAACTATGGCTACACCTTC.

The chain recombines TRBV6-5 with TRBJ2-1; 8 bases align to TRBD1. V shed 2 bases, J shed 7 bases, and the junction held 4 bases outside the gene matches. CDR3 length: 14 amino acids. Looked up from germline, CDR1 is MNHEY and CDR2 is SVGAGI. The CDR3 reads CASSYQDRANEQFF. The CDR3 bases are TGTGCCAGCAGTTACCAGGACAGGGCTAATGAGCAGTTCTTC.

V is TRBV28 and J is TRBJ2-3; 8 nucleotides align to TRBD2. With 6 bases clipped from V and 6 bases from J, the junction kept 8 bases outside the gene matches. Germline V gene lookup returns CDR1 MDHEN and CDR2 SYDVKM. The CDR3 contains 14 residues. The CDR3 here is CASSRGTSLDTQYF. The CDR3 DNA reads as TGTGCCAGCAGCCGCGGGACTAGTTTGGATACGCAGTATTTT. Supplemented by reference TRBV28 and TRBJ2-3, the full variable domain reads DVKVTQSSRYLVKRTGEKVFLECVQDMDHENMFWYRQDPGLGLRLIYFSYDVKMKEKGDIPEGYSVSREKKERFSLILESASTNQTSMYLCASSRGTSLDTQYFGPGTRLTVL.

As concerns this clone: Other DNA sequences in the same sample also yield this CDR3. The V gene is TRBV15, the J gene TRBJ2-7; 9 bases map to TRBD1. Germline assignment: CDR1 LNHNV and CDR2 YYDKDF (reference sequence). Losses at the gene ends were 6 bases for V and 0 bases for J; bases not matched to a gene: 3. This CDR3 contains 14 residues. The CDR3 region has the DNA TGTGCCACCAGTCGGGACAGGGCCTCCTACGAGCAGTACTTC. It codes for CATSRDRASYEQYF.

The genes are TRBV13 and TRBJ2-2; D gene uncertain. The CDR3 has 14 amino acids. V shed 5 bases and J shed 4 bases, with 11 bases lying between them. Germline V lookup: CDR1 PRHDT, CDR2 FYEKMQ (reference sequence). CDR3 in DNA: TGTGCCAGCAGCACCGGACCAGTCACCGGGGAGCTGTTTTTT. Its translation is CASSTGPVTGELFF.